These 3 T cell receptor beta chains originate from one sample sequenced in a study of tissue T cells after allogeneic stem cell transplantation (dated 2022 in TCRdb). The library came from the immunoSEQ multiplex PCR assay. In its TCRdb copy, this immuneACCESS table keeps in-frame sequences only and misses some clones. Where compared with another copy, unresolved V genes explain less than half of these, and the others have no known cause. Recorded for this sample are about 5,800 clones; 46% of them occurred a single time. Roughly 3% of the sample rests with the top ten. What the time point label conveys for this sample: mouse harvest day 7 after allogeneic transplant. Mouse grafts combined 10^7 T-cell-depleted bone marrow cells with 10^6 splenic CD5+ T cells, given via tail vein injection. The specimen sequenced was skin. These receptors all stem from a female BALB/c mouse given C57BL/6 T cells with graft-versus-host disease after an allogeneic hematopoietic cell transplant.

This clone was detected once. The gene names given are mouse names. The CDR3 extends 1 residue past the end of the read, so its final part is completed from the germline J gene. This rearrangement joins TRBV26 to TRBJ2-4; D remains ambiguous. This CDR3 comprises 14 residues. Germline V gene lookup returns CDR1 KGHPV and CDR2 FQNQEV (reference sequence). The V gene lost 4 bases and the J gene lost 0 bases, with 8 bases spanning the gap. CDR3 DNA, as far as it was read: TGTGCCAGCAGTCCTACAACTAGTCAAAACACCTTGTAC. It is translated as CASSPTTSQNTLY. The entire CDR3 protein is CASSPTTSQNTLYF.

On this clone itself: Each gene name is a mouse one. The sequenced fragment ends 1 residue before the CDR3 boundary, so the rest is inferred from the germline J gene. V usage is TRBV3 and J usage is TRBJ2-4; the match to TRBD1 covers 9 bases. The ends lost 4 bases at V and 5 bases at J; junction bases unmatched: 4. CDR3 length: 14 amino acids. Germline lookup yields CDR1 SNHLY and CDR2 FYNGKV (reference sequence). Incomplete CDR3 DNA: TGTGCCAGCAGCTCCGGGACAGGGAGAAACACCTTGTAC. Amino acid sequence: CASSSGTGRNTLY. The full CDR3 protein is CASSSGTGRNTLYF.

There are a few counts of this clone. Gene names follow the mouse nomenclature. Read sequence stops 1 residue before the CDR3 end, and the germline J gene provides the missing end. V is TRBV26 and J is TRBJ2-4; D may be TRBD1 (5 bases). V lost 2 bases and J 1 base, leaving 10 bases between the germline ends. Germline loops: CDR1 KGHPV, CDR2 FQNQEV (reference sequence). CDR3 length: 15 residues. The sequenced part of the CDR3 DNA is TGTGCCAGCAGTCTGGGCAGGGAGGGTCAAAACACCTTGTAC. This gives the protein CASSLGREGQNTLY. The entire CDR3 sequence reads CASSLGREGQNTLYF. Using reference TRBV26 and TRBJ2-4 for the parts outside the CDR3, the full variable domain is NSKVIQTPRYLVKGQGQKAKMRCIPEKGHPVVFWYQQNKNNEFKFLINFQNQEVLQQIDMTEKRFSAECPSNSPCSLEIQSSEAGDSALYLCASSLGREGQNTLYFGAGTRLSVL.